This TCR beta chain was obtained from a study of radiotherapy plus CTLA-4 blockade in lung cancer (dated by TCRdb to the late 2010s). About the full investigation: Among enrolled patients, roughly 18% had an objective response and 25% to 35% reached disease control.

The CDR3, from cysteine to phenylalanine, totals 16 residues. Only the CDR3 portion is preserved as DNA: 48 bases, with reading frame beginning at the first base. V was cut back by 0 bases and J by 4 bases, leaving a gap of 13 bases between them. CDR1 and CDR2 are drawn from the germline V gene: SGHRS, YFSETQ. With regard to this clone: The specificity of this receptor is unknown. Within one base of it there is no much larger clone, and no base qualities were kept.

The method behind the library was the immunoSEQ multiplex PCR assay. As stored in TCRdb, this immuneACCESS dataset retains in-frame rearrangements with V and J assigned. A fraction of the clones does not appear; measured against another copy, unresolved V genes explain less than half of the discrepancy, and the remainder lacks a known reason. The sample table shows about 73,000 clones, and over 75% are seen once. The top ten constitute 35% to 45% of the sample. The study tested focal radiation therapy combined with CTLA-4 blockade (ipilimumab) in patients with chemo-refractory metastatic non-small-cell lung cancer. Study-wide conclusions, independent of this receptor: Increased serum interferon-beta after radiation, together with early dynamic changes in blood T cell clones, were reported to be the strongest predictors of response. After treatment with radiotherapy and ipilimumab, TCR clones that came from tumors expanded in the peripheral blood.

The material was peripheral blood, obtained from a patient treated with radiotherapy plus ipilimumab. The receptor comes from a human donor with non-small cell lung cancer that progressed on radiotherapy plus ipilimumab. The receptor chain draws on TRBV5-1 and TRBJ1-4; possibly the D gene is TRBD1, per 5 matching bases. DNA sequence: TGCGCCAGCAGCTTGGAGGCGGCAGGGATTAATGAAAAACTGTTTTTT. Translation gives CASSLEAAGINEKLFF.